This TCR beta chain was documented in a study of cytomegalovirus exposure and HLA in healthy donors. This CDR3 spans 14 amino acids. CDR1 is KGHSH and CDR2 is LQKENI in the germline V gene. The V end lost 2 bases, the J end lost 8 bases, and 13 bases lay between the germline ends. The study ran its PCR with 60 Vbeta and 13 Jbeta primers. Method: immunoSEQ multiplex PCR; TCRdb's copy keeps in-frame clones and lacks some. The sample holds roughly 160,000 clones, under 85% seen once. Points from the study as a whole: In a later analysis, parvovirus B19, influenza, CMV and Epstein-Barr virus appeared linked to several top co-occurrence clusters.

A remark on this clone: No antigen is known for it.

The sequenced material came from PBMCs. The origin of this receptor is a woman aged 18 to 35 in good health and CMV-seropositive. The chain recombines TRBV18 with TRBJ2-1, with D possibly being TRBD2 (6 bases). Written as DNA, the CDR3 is TGTGCCAGCTCACCAGACGGGGGAATAGATGAGCAGTTCTTC. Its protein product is CASSPDGGIDEQFF.